This T cell receptor beta chain is from a study of shared clonotypes between healthy human individuals (dated by TCRdb to 2019 to 2021). Looking at the study overall: The cohort included a few men and two women between 18 and 49 years of age. To estimate repertoire size and how much clonotypes are shared between individuals, the study performed deep sequencing of blood TCR repertoires from five healthy adults. Per donor, three plates each were used for CD4 naive and CD4 memory, two for CD8 naive, and one for CD8 memory. Per donor, leukapheresis produced somewhere between about 0.85 and 10 billion PBMCs. Different laboratories and diverse techniques were used to prepare libraries and sequence TCR repertoires, to increase sequencing depth and limit assay-specific biases.

General conclusions and limits of the study: Naive subsets generally had larger estimated clonotype richness than memory subsets. Clonotypes shared by all four sorted-subset donors showed higher generation probabilities than non-shared clonotypes. Sharing across several donors was observed for 5% to 6.5% of naive CD4, 3.5% of naive CD8, over 2% of memory CD4, and 0.4% of memory CD8 clonotypes. Sampling was restricted to blood, and TCR repertoires in tissues likely differ from the TCR repertoires found in blood. The small number of donors limited the genetic and exposure-history diversity represented. Even with the large sequencing depth, rarefaction of the sorted-subset datasets indicated that sequencing was incomplete. Based on pairwise subsampling, the degree of clonotype sharing among donors was expected to be affected by sequencing depth.

TCR CDR3 regions were amplified from genomic DNA by multiplex PCR using the deep immunoSEQ assay. Extracted genomic DNA from each cell subset was spread evenly across all wells of several immunoSEQ 96-well plates, with each plate serving as a replicate. For sorted subsets, each replicate PCR was loaded with around 220 ng genomic DNA, equivalent to about 30,000 T cell genomes. Purified libraries were measured with a Qubit 3.0 fluorometer, size-checked on a Bioanalyzer 2100, and measured again with the KAPA Library Quantification kit. A separate single-read 150-cycle Illumina NextSeq 550 flow cell was used to sequence each immunoSEQ 96-well plate. Per the original workflow: Because only junctional sequences without quality scores were contained in the immunoSEQ output, filtering matching that applied to full-length reads could not be performed. To assign V/J genes and CDR3, sequences were annotated against IMGT germline references using PyIR, a Python wrapper for IgBLAST v1.9. Any read was removed if the V/J assignment was weak (E-value above 1e-6), the CDR3 was missing, or the read contained stop codons, out-of-frame junctions, or ambiguous translated residues. V3J clonotypes were defined as sequences sharing an identical inferred V gene, J gene, and CDR3 amino acid sequence. Percentage overlap between repertoires was calculated by dividing the number of shared unique clonotypes by the size of the smaller repertoire. RTK rarefaction, the Chao1 estimator, and Recon v2.1 estimates of unobserved clonotypes were used to assess repertoire richness. OLGA was used to compute generation probabilities for all TCRbeta clonotypes that the gDNA method yielded from several donors. Held by TCRdb, this immuneACCESS table contains in-frame sequences only and omits some clones. Under half of the omission traces to an unresolved V gene where checked; the cause of the rest is unknown. V and J calls and clone size are those listed in that table; D and trimming were worked out from the DNA. The sample records under 1,100,000 clones, more than 75% of which are singletons. The ten largest account for roughly 0.62% of the sample.

The donors were healthy, HIV-negative adults with no recently reported acute infections or vaccinations. All donors were Caucasian adults living in Nashville, Tennessee, USA. CD4+ T cells were enriched by magnetic negative selection, after which naive cells were positively selected on CD45RA and the negative fraction was taken as the memory subset. Blood was collected by leukapheresis, and PBMCs were isolated by Ficoll-Histopaque density gradient centrifugation and then cryopreserved in liquid nitrogen vapor phase. Analytical flow cytometry was used to check the purity and quantity of every magnetically sorted T cell population. Genomic DNA was isolated from every sorted fraction and measured by UV absorbance on a Nanodrop 2000c. As regards this clone: Its antigen has not been determined. No much larger clone is present one base from it, and per-base qualities are unavailable.

V loses 8 bases of germline sequence and J loses 8 bases, and the interval between the two ends is 29 bases. The CDR1 and CDR2 encoded by the germline V gene (reference sequence) are SSHAT and FNYEAQ. The CDR3 has 17 amino acids, counting the end cysteine and phenylalanine. Of all the DNA, just the CDR3 is kept, 51 bases in frame from base 1. Sequencing input: memory CD4+ T cells from PBMCs. What this sample's cell subset or site label stands for: CD45RA-negative fraction. The V gene is TRBV7-7 and the J gene is TRBJ2-3, with TRBD2 as a weak D call on 6 bases. This TCR was sampled from a man in his late teens or twenties in good health. Some clones in this sample may be carry-over from other donors' samples. The CDR3 here reads CASPFFRDLTPRGTQYF. The nucleotides read TGTGCCAGCCCTTTCTTCCGGGACTTGACACCGAGGGGTACGCAGTATTTT.